The sequence of this T cell receptor beta chain was determined in a study of blood T cell repertoires in COVID-19. Turning to the study itself: The United States, Italy and Spain provided the acute and convalescent COVID-19 samples. Nucleic acid was either cDNA or gDNA, and it came from T cells, B-cell-depleted T cells, or PBMCs.

Repertoires were generated with immunoSEQ multiplex PCR, while TCRdb's copy carries only in-frame clones and drops some. The table lists about 220,000 clones, around four fifths of them singletons. The CDR3 covers 14 residues. V lost 2 bases, J lost 0 bases, and 8 bases lay in between. From germline, CDR1 is SGHRS and CDR2 YFSETQ. The source is a man aged 30 to 45 with active or convalescent COVID-19. The sequencing input was peripheral blood. The chain employs TRBV5-1 and TRBJ2-5; D call uncertain. In nucleotides, the CDR3 is TGCGCCAGCAGCTTTAACTACGACCAAGAGACCCAGTACTTC. This codes for CASSFNYDQETQYF.